The next 29 T cell receptor beta chains were all read from a single sample in a study of Tregs in tolerant kidney transplant recipients. The method was immunoSEQ multiplex PCR; TCRdb's version includes in-frame clones alone and lacks a portion of them. This sample has some 88,000 clones, with approximately 92% found just once. The sample taken for sequencing was CD8+ T cells from blood. The receptors stem from a human donor in good health.

V and J are TRBV5-4 and TRBJ1-1; 7 bases agree with TRBD1. There are 14 residues in the CDR3. CDR1 is SGHNT and CDR2 is YYREEE in the germline V gene (reference sequence). The V gene end was trimmed by 5 bases and the J gene end by 1 base; junction bases not matched to a gene: 5. The CDR3 is CASSFNRGNTEAFF. The DNA for the CDR3 is TGTGCCAGCAGTTTCAACAGGGGGAACACTGAAGCTTTCTTT.

The V and J genes are TRBV6-5 and TRBJ1-2; D is undetermined. Germline V gives CDR1 MNHEY, CDR2 SVGAGI. V was pared by 4 bases and J by 2 bases, with 8 bases between. The CDR3 has 13 residues. CDR3 loop: CASSLQGNYGYTF. The CDR3 DNA follows: TGTGCCAGCAGTTTGCAAGGGAACTATGGCTACACCTTC.

The J gene is TRBJ2-7, the V gene TRBV10-1, with D possibly matching TRBD2 (5 bases). CDR1 is WNHNN, CDR2 SYGVQD, per germline (reference sequence). This CDR3 spans 14 amino acids. The ends were cut back, 5 bases at V and 5 bases at J, with 16 bases in the middle. This chain's CDR3 is CASSFTQEGDEQYF. CDR3 bases: TGCGCCAGCAGTTTTACCCAAGAGGGTGACGAGCAGTACTTC.

This chain uses TRBV7-9 with TRBJ2-1; TRBD2 matches at 11 bases. The CDR3 covers 14 residues. After removal of 7 bases from V and 3 bases from J, the junction contained 2 bases not matched to a gene. Germline V lookup: CDR1 SEHNR, CDR2 FQNEAQ (reference sequence). CDR3 in DNA: TGTGCCAGCACCGGACTAGCGGGCTACAATGAGCAGTTCTTC. Translated, it gives CASTGLAGYNEQFF.

The V call is TRBV6-1, the J call TRBJ2-3; possibly TRBD1 for D (5 bases). Germline V gene data show CDR1 as MNHNS and CDR2 as SASEGT. This CDR3 is 15 amino acids long. V was clipped by 1 base and J by 4 bases, with 12 bases between them. CDR3 sequence: CASSEDLRGSDTQYF. The CDR3, as DNA: TGTGCCAGCAGTGAAGACCTAAGGGGATCAGATACGCAGTATTTT.

This chain joins TRBV25-1 and TRBJ2-7; D gene ambiguous. The CDR3 sequence is 14 residues long. V was cut by 2 bases and J by 1 base, with 9 bases left in between. Germline assignment: CDR1 MGHDK and CDR2 SYGVNS. CDR3 sequence reads: CASSEVAESYEQYF. The DNA of the CDR3 is TGTGCCAGCAGTGAAGTGGCGGAGTCCTACGAGCAGTACTTC.

The chain links TRBV29-1 to TRBJ2-5; tentatively, D is TRBD1 (6 bases). This CDR3 region has 12 residues. The ends were cut back, 5 bases at V and 5 bases at J, with 12 bases in the middle. The germline V gene encodes CDR1 SQVTM and CDR2 ANQGSEA. CDR3 sequence (DNA): TGCAGCGTTCCGACAGGTGGGGAGACCCAGTACTTC. This encodes CSVPTGGETQYF.

The genes are TRBV5-6 and TRBJ2-7; D is possibly TRBD1 or TRBD2 (6 bases each). The ends were cut back, 1 base at V and 5 bases at J, with 10 bases in the middle. This CDR3 is built from 13 residues. Germline CDR1 SGHDT, CDR2 YYEEEE. CDR3 loop: CASSLWGANEQYF. The CDR3, as DNA: TGTGCCAGCAGCTTGTGGGGGGCTAACGAGCAGTACTTC.

This clone was seen only a few times. This rearrangement joins TRBV29-1 to TRBJ2-1, with D possibly called TRBD1 or TRBD2 (5 bases each). The CDR3 spans 14 residues. Trimming stripped 0 bases from V and 6 bases from J, with 12 bases between. Germline V gives CDR1 SQVTM, CDR2 ANQGSEA. CDR3 sequence reads: CSVEDRGRPNEQFF. CDR3 nucleotide sequence: TGCAGCGTTGAAGATCGGGGACGACCCAATGAGCAGTTCTTC.

This chain joins TRBV9 and TRBJ1-1; D gene ambiguous. Per the germline V gene, CDR1 is SGDLS and CDR2 is YYNGEE. The CDR3 has 13 residues. V shed 3 bases and J shed 3 bases, with 9 bases lying between them. CDR3 residues: CASSGKRDTEAFF. The CDR3 bases are TGTGCCAGCAGCGGGAAGCGGGACACTGAAGCTTTCTTT.

A note on this clone: The junction does not match germline at one end; this may be a read error. V and J are TRBV4-1 and TRBJ1-1; D not resolved. The germline V gene encodes CDR1 MGHRA and CDR2 YSYEKL. The CDR3 has 11 amino acids. CDR3 bases: TGCGCCAGCAGCCAATTAGCTGAGGCTTTCTTT. It yields the protein CASSQLAEAFF.

The chain joins TRBV6-5 to TRBJ2-7, with D possibly called TRBD1 or TRBD2 (5 bases each). Germline V gene lookup returns CDR1 MNHEY and CDR2 SVGAGI. V shed 2 bases and J shed 4 bases, with 12 bases lying between them. The CDR3 has 14 residues. CDR3 nucleotides: TGTGCCAGCAGTTACGGGGACGAGACGTACGAGCAGTACTTC. Translated: CASSYGDETYEQYF.

The chain couples TRBV9 to TRBJ2-3; D is ambiguous. Looked up from germline, CDR1 is SGDLS and CDR2 is YYNGEE. Trimming removed 0 bases at V and 4 bases at J, with 6 bases between. The CDR3 loop spans 13 amino acids. CDR3 amino acids: CASSVATADTQYF. CDR3 nucleotide sequence: TGTGCCAGCAGCGTAGCTACTGCAGATACGCAGTATTTT. The full variable domain, its missing parts supplied by reference TRBV9 and TRBJ2-3, is DSGVTQTPKHLITATGQRVTLRCSPRSGDLSVYWYQQSLDQGLQFLIQYYNGEERAKGNILERFSAQQFPDLHSELNLSSLELGDSALYFCASSVATADTQYFGPGTRLTVL.

The chain uses TRBV7-2 and TRBJ2-1, with a possible D match to TRBD2 (7 bases). The CDR3 is 17 residues long. The germline gives CDR1 SGHTA, CDR2 FQGNSA. V lost 1 base to trimming and J lost 6 bases, with 19 bases between them. CDR3 residues: CASSLGGGAGAFNEQFF. The DNA for the CDR3 is TGTGCCAGCAGCTTAGGCGGTGGGGCGGGGGCCTTCAATGAGCAGTTCTTC.

This chain uses TRBV6-5 with TRBJ1-5; TRBD1 might be the D (6 bases). CDR1 and CDR2 (germline): MNHEY, SVGAGI. This CDR3 region has 15 residues. Between the trimmed V and J ends, which lost 2 bases and 3 bases, there was a span of 11 bases. CDR3 bases: TGTGCCAGCAGTTACGGGCAGGGGTACAATCAGCCCCAGCATTTT. It translates to CASSYGQGYNQPQHF.

This clone appeared a few times. In DNA form, the CDR3 reads TGTGCCAGCAGCCAAGGACTGGAGGGAGGAAACACCATATATTTT. Protein: CASSQGLEGGNTIYF. The J gene is TRBJ1-3, the V gene TRBV4-2; the D is unclear. Germline lookup yields CDR1 LGHNA and CDR2 YNFKEQ. The ends were cut back, 1 base at V and 4 bases at J, with 11 bases in the middle. The CDR3 runs to 15 residues.

The rearrangement links TRBV27 to TRBJ1-4; tentative D call: TRBD1 (5 bases). Germline V CDR1 and CDR2: MNHEY, SMNVEV (reference sequence). V lost 8 bases and J 3 bases, leaving 10 bases between the germline ends. This CDR3 is built from 13 residues. CDR3 residues: CASQPRANEKLFF. CDR3 in DNA: TGTGCCAGCCAGCCCAGGGCTAATGAAAAACTGTTTTTT.

This chain uses TRBV21-1 with TRBJ2-7; the table names TRBD1, a call not compared with the DNA. TRBV21-1 is listed as a pseudogene. The CDR3 is made up of 16 amino acids. The CDR3 DNA sequence: TGTGCCAGCAGCAACAACATCCGGGACAGCACCTACGAGCAGTACTTC. Amino acids: CASSNNIRDSTYEQYF.

The chain combines TRBV5-4 with TRBJ2-7; D is perhaps TRBD2 (6 bases). The CDR3 sequence is 15 residues long. The germline gives CDR1 SGHNT, CDR2 YYREEE (reference sequence). The V end lost 2 bases, the J end lost 2 bases, and 14 bases lay between the germline ends. In DNA form, the CDR3 reads TGTGCCAGCAGCTTCGGCGGGGAAGAAACCTACGAGCAGTACTTC. Its translation is CASSFGGEETYEQYF.

This chain uses TRBV12-5 with TRBJ2-5, with 8 bases aligning to TRBD2. The J call may be incorrect, as the DNA end agrees better with TRBJ2-7. The CDR3 is made up of 15 amino acids. Germline values: CDR1 LGHNT, CDR2 FRNRAP. The CDR3 coding sequence is TGTGCTAGTGGTTCCCTCGGGGGGGCCGGTTACGAGCAGTACTTC. This codes for CASGSLGGAGYEQYF.

The V and J genes are TRBV5-1 and TRBJ2-7; D is tentatively TRBD1 or TRBD2 (5 bases each). With 2 bases removed from V and 1 base from J, the gap between germline ends came to 10 bases. CDR1 and CDR2 (germline): SGHRS, YFSETQ. The CDR3 is 14 residues long. The DNA of the CDR3 is TGCGCCAGCAGCTTCCGGGACGGGTCCTACGAGCAGTACTTC. It yields the protein CASSFRDGSYEQYF.

This chain links TRBV7-3 with TRBJ2-7; D might be TRBD1 (6 bases). The CDR3 runs to 14 residues. Trimming took 0 bases from V and 6 from J, leaving 12 bases between them. In germline, CDR1 is SGHTA, CDR2 FQGTGA. CDR3 region: CASSLTGGSREQYF. CDR3 nucleotide sequence: TGTGCCAGCAGCTTAACAGGGGGTTCTCGCGAGCAGTACTTC. Complete variable domain (other parts from reference TRBV7-3 and TRBJ2-7): GAGVSQTPSNKVTEKGKYVELRCDPISGHTALYWYRQSLGQGPEFLIYFQGTGAADDSGLPNDRFFAVRPEGSVSTLKIQRTERGDSAVYLCASSLTGGSREQYFGPGTRLTVT.

Regarding this clone: A junction boundary mismatches the germline segment, possibly from a read error. This chain links TRBV7-9 with TRBJ1-2; no reliable D call. This CDR3 contains 10 residues. Germline V lookup: CDR1 SEHNR, CDR2 FQNEAQ (reference sequence). The CDR3 bases are TGTGCCAGCAGCTTGAGCAGCCCGCTCTTC. Protein: CASSLSSPLF.

Only a few counts were recorded for this clone. This chain connects TRBV27 to TRBJ2-4; either TRBD1 or TRBD2 may fit D (7 bases each). V was cut by 7 bases and J by 1 base, with 11 bases left in between. Per germline, CDR1 MNHEY and CDR2 SMNVEV (reference sequence). The CDR3 spans 14 residues. CDR3 DNA: TGTGCCAGCACAGGGGGGGGCGCCAAAAACATTCAGTACTTC. Translation: CASTGGGAKNIQYF.

J is TRBJ2-5 and V is TRBV30; 7 bases map to TRBD1. V lost 2 bases and J lost 7; bases outside the gene matches: 4. In germline, CDR1 is GTSNPN, CDR2 SVGIG (reference sequence). The CDR3 length is 12 residues. The CDR3 here is CAWSPDRRTQYF. CDR3 in DNA: TGTGCCTGGAGTCCGGACAGGCGGACCCAGTACTTC.

The V and J genes are TRBV6-1 and TRBJ1-5, with D perhaps TRBD1 (6 bases). The CDR3 spans 14 residues. V shed 6 bases and J shed 5 bases, with 14 bases lying between them. The germline V gene encodes CDR1 MNHNS and CDR2 SASEGT. The CDR3 loop reads CASSRRGGDQPQHF. The CDR3 DNA follows: TGTGCCAGCAGCCGAAGAGGGGGAGATCAGCCCCAGCATTTT.

The rearrangement links TRBV5-4 to TRBJ1-2, with TRBD1 matching 7 bases. V lost 1 base to trimming and J lost 5 bases; unmatched junction nucleotides: 17. Germline V gene lookup returns CDR1 SGHNT and CDR2 YYREEE (reference sequence). The CDR3 consists of 18 residues. The CDR3 reads CASSLPKGVGTAPYGYTF. In nucleotides, the CDR3 is TGTGCCAGCAGCTTGCCGAAGGGGGTTGGGACAGCGCCTTATGGCTACACCTTC.

This sequence joins TRBV5-1 and TRBJ1-4, with D possibly TRBD1 on 5 matching bases. The CDR3 spans 16 residues. V lost 4 bases and J 8 bases, leaving 21 bases between the germline ends. From germline, CDR1 is SGHRS and CDR2 YFSETQ. CDR3 amino acids: CASSTNSRIPGEKLFF. The DNA for the CDR3 is TGCGCCAGCAGCACTAACTCCAGGATCCCAGGGGAAAAACTGTTTTTT. Full variable domain (missing parts from reference TRBV5-1 and TRBJ1-4): KAGVTQTPRYLIKTRGQQVTLSCSPISGHRSVSWYQQTPGQGLQFLFEYFSETQRNKGNFPGRFSGRQFSNSRSEMNVSTLELGDSALYLCASSTNSRIPGEKLFFGSGTQLSVL.

This clone has just one count. The genes are TRBV29-1 and TRBJ2-1, with 7 bases identical to TRBD2. From germline, CDR1 is SQVTM and CDR2 ANQGSEA. The CDR3 is made up of 16 amino acids. Trimming took 3 bases from V and 8 from J; bases not matched to a gene: 16. As DNA, the CDR3 is TGCAGCGTTGACGGGTCGCGGGAGTTGTGGAGGGATGAGCAGTTCTTC. Translated: CSVDGSRELWRDEQFF.